These 8 T cell receptor beta chains were sequenced from one sample in a study of blood T cell repertoires in COVID-19. Generated by immunoSEQ multiplex PCR, the TCRdb table keeps only in-frame clones and is missing some. The table records fewer than 350,000 clones, roughly 79% of them present only once. The sequenced material came from peripheral blood. These receptors were obtained from a woman between 55 and 75 years old with active or convalescent COVID-19.

The chain links TRBV6-5 to TRBJ1-2, with 9 nucleotides matching TRBD1. The germline V gene has CDR1 MNHEY and CDR2 SVGAGI. After removal of 6 bases from V and 3 bases from J, the junction contained 2 bases not matched to a gene. The CDR3 totals 13 residues. As DNA, the CDR3 is TGTGCCAGCAGAAGGACAGGGGACTATGGCTACACCTTC. This sequence encodes CASRRTGDYGYTF.

The table lists this clone with a few counts. This chain uses TRBV10-1 with TRBJ2-7; D may be TRBD1 (5 bases). Trimming removed 3 bases at V and 5 bases at J, with 8 bases between. This CDR3 contains 12 residues. Germline V gives CDR1 WNHNN, CDR2 SYGVQD (reference sequence). This CDR3 reads CASSEGRDEQYF. The CDR3 DNA reads TGCGCCAGCAGTGAAGGCAGGGACGAGCAGTACTTC.

The rearrangement uses TRBV7-3 and TRBJ1-2, with TRBD1 matching over 11 bases. CDR1 and CDR2 (germline): SGHTA, FQGTGA. This CDR3 has 14 amino acids. V shed 4 bases, J shed 4 bases, and the junction held 2 bases outside the gene matches. CDR3 residues: CASSWGQGVYGYTF. The CDR3 coding sequence is TGTGCCAGCAGCTGGGGACAGGGGGTCTATGGCTACACCTTC.

This clone has only one observation. The chain couples TRBV7-9 to TRBJ2-1, with 7 bases fitting TRBD1. CDR3 size: 14 residues. V trimming: 2 bases; J trimming: 5 bases; junction bases outside the gene matches: 3. Germline values: CDR1 SEHNR, CDR2 FQNEAQ (reference sequence). The CDR3 sequence: CASSLWDSNNEQFF. CDR3 DNA sequence: TGTGCCAGCAGCTTATGGGACAGTAACAATGAGCAGTTCTTC.

The V and J genes are TRBV11-2 and TRBJ2-7; D is possibly TRBD2 (7 bases). CDR1 is SGHAT, CDR2 FQNNGV, per germline. Trimming left V 2 bases short and J 4 bases short, with 15 bases between. This CDR3 region has 15 residues. The CDR3 DNA reads as TGTGCCAGCAGCTTAAGGGGGGGGGCCGGGTACGAGCAGTACTTC. Translation gives CASSLRGGAGYEQYF.

This chain uses TRBV7-2 with TRBJ2-2; TRBD2 agrees at 9 bases. The V segment lost 2 bases and the J segment 0 bases; nucleotides outside the gene matches: 4. The CDR3 consists of 17 residues. Germline loops: CDR1 SGHTA, CDR2 FQGNSA. The CDR3 DNA follows: TGTGCCAGCAGCTTAAGATCTAGCGGGGCGAACACCGGGGAGCTGTTTTTT. It yields the protein CASSLRSSGANTGELFF.

V usage is TRBV9 and J usage is TRBJ1-3; 9 bases align to TRBD1. The V segment lost 3 bases and the J segment 4 bases; nucleotides outside the gene matches: 5. The germline V gene has CDR1 SGDLS and CDR2 YYNGEE. The CDR3 covers 15 residues. CDR3 region: CASSANRGLGNTIYF. The CDR3 nucleotides are TGTGCCAGCAGCGCCAACAGGGGGCTCGGAAACACCATATATTTT.

V gene TRBV4-2 combines with J gene TRBJ2-2, with TRBD1 matching over 7 bases. Trimming removed 2 bases from V and 5 bases from J; junction bases left unmatched: 5. CDR1 and CDR2 from the germline V gene are LGHNA and YNFKEQ. The CDR3 loop spans 15 amino acids. The CDR3 reads CASSQSDRETGELFF. The CDR3 coding sequence is TGTGCCAGCAGCCAAAGTGACAGGGAGACCGGGGAGCTGTTTTTT.